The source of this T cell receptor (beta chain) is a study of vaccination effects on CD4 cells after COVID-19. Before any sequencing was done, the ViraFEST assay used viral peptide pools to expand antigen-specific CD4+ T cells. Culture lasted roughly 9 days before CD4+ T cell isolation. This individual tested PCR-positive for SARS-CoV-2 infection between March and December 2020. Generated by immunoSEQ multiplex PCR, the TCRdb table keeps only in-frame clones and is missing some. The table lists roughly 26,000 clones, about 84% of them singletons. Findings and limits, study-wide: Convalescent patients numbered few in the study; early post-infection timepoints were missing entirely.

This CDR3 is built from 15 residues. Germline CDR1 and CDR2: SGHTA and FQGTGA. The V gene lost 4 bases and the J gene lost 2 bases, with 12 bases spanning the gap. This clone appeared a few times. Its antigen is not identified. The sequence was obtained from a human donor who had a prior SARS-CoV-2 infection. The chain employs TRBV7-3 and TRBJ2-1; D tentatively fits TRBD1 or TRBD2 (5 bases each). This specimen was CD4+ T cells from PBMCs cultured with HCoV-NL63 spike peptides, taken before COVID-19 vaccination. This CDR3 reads CASSSTGQTYNEQFF. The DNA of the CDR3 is TGTGCCAGCAGCTCAACGGGGCAGACCTACAATGAGCAGTTCTTC.